Listed below are T cell receptor beta chains from one sample, sequenced in a study of T cells after yellow fever vaccination. TCRdb fed the 5' RACE reads into MiXCR, producing one record per CDR3 protein. The sample lists some 120,000 distinct CDR3 sequences, about 15% occurring once. Material: CD8+ T cells sorted from PBMCs, obtained 5 days after the yellow fever booster vaccination. The receptors stem from a man aged 18 to 29 who received the YFV17D yellow fever vaccine. The CDR3 runs from the conserved cysteine through the conserved F or W. A D gene is named only where the DNA matches it firmly. Where a row states a size, it is once, few, many or the class of an expanded clone; other rows omit it.

TRBD1	.	TRBV9	TRBJ1-1	CASSVAQGLEAFF	TGTGCCAGCAGCGTAGCACAGGGGCTTGAAGCTTTCTTT
.	.	TRBV7-2	TRBJ1-2	CASSPVGRDYGYTF	TGTGCCAGCAGCCCTGTCGGGAGAGACTATGGCTACACCTTC
.	.	TRBV5-1	TRBJ2-6	CASSLERANVLTF	TGCGCCAGCAGCCTGGAGAGGGCCAACGTCCTGACTTTC
.	.	TRBV24-1	TRBJ2-2	CATSDAGELFF	TGTGCCACCAGTGATGCCGGGGAGCTGTTTTTT
.	many	TRBV29-1	TRBJ2-1	CSVRPGEGYEQFF	TGCAGCGTTAGGCCAGGGGAAGGATATGAGCAGTTCTTC
.	.	TRBV3-1	TRBJ2-7	CASSQENRDEQYF	TGTGCCAGCAGCCAAGAAAACAGGGACGAGCAGTACTTC
.	few	TRBV6-5	TRBJ2-7	CASSYSTGAEQYF	TGTGCCAGCAGTTACTCGACTGGGGCCGAGCAGTACTTC
TRBD1	few	TRBV6-5	TRBJ2-1	CASGTGGGNEQFF	TGTGCCAGCGGGACAGGGGGTGGGAATGAGCAGTTCTTC
.	few	TRBV20-1	TRBJ1-5	CSANTANQPQHF	TGCAGTGCTAACACAGCCAATCAGCCCCAGCATTTT
TRBD2	.	TRBV3-1	TRBJ2-3	CASSQGKGLEPDTQYF	TGTGCCAGCAGCCAGGGGAAGGGACTAGAGCCAGATACGCAGTATTTT